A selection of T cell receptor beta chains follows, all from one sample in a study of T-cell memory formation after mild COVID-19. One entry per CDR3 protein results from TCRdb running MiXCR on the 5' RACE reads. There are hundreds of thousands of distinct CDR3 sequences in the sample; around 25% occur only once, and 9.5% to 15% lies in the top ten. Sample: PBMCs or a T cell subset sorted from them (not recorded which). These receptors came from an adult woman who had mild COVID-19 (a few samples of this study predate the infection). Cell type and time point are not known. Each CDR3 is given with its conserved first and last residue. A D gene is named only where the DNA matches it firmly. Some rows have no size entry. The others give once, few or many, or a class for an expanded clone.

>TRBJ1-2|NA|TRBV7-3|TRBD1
CASSLDGQAAPNYGYTF
TGTGCCAGCAGCTTAGACGGACAGGCAGCCCCTAACTATGGCTACACCTTC
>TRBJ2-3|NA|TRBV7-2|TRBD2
CDSSLREGPTDTQYF
TGTGACAGCAGCTTGCGGGAGGGCCCCACAGATACGCAGTATTTT
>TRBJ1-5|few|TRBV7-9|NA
CASSLGPYSNQPQHF
TGTGCCAGCAGCTTAGGGCCCTATAGCAATCAGCCCCAGCATTTT
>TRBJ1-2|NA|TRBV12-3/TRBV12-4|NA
CASSSLIGVAGYGYTF
TGTGCCAGCAGTTCACTCATAGGGGTGGCGGGGTATGGCTACACCTTC
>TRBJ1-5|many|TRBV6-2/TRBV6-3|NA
CASRSLQGNQPQHF
TGTGCCAGCAGATCACTACAGGGCAATCAGCCCCAGCATTTT
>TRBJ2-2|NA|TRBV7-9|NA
CASSLAPGENTGELFF
TGTGCCAGCAGCTTAGCCCCGGGGGAGAACACCGGGGAGCTGTTTTTT
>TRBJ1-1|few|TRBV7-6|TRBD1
CASSPLRSGGGLGTEAFF
TGTGCCAGCAGCCCTCTGCGGTCAGGGGGCGGTCTCGGCACTGAAGCTTTCTTT
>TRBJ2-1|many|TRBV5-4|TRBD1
CASSAPGYRGNEQFF
TGTGCCAGCAGCGCACCTGGTTACAGGGGGAATGAGCAGTTCTTC
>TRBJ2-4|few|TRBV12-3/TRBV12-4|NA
CASGWAVKNIQYF
TGTGCCAGCGGCTGGGCAGTTAAAAACATTCAGTACTTC
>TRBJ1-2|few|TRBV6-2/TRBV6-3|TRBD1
CASSETGIDGYTF
TGTGCCAGCAGTGAGACAGGGATAGACGGCTACACCTTC
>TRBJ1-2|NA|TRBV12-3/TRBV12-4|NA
CASSFRVKHDGYTF
TGTGCCAGCAGTTTTAGGGTGAAGCATGATGGCTACACCTTC
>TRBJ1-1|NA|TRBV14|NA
CASSQEIRRGEAFF
TGTGCCAGCAGCCAAGAAATTAGGAGGGGTGAAGCTTTCTTT
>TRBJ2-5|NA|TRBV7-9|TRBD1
CASSTQGAREETQYF
TGTGCCAGCAGCACACAGGGGGCGAGAGAGGAGACCCAGTACTTC
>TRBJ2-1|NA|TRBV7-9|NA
CASSPWPWGENEQFF
TGTGCCAGCAGCCCCTGGCCGTGGGGGGAGAATGAGCAGTTCTTC
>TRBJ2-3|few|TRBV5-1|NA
CASSYNPTGDTQYF
TGCGCCAGCAGCTACAACCCGACAGGAGATACGCAGTATTTT
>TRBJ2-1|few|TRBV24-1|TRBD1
CATSDYGTGIGNEQFF
TGTGCCACCAGTGACTATGGGACAGGGATCGGCAATGAGCAGTTCTTC
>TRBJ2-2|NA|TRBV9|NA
CASSVGQGPGELFF
TGTGCCAGCAGCGTAGGGCAGGGCCCCGGGGAGCTGTTTTTT
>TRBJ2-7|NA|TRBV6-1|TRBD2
CALRASGSYEQYF
TGTGCCTTGCGGGCTAGCGGCTCCTACGAGCAGTACTTC
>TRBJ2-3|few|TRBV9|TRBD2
CASSVDGTSSDTQYF
TGTGCCAGCAGCGTAGATGGGACTAGTTCAGATACGCAGTATTTT
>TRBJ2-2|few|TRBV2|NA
CANQGEGTGELFF
TGTGCCAACCAGGGGGAGGGCACCGGGGAGCTGTTTTTT
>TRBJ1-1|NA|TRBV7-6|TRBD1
CASSLGSTGAGTEAFF
TGTGCCAGCAGCTTAGGATCCACAGGGGCCGGCACTGAAGCTTTCTTT
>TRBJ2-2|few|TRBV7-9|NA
CASSLLATGELFF
TGTGCCAGCAGCCTCCTAGCAACCGGGGAGCTGTTTTTT